The text below deals with one T cell receptor beta chain. The antigen is unknown. Amplification targeted TCR beta CDR3 regions from RNA transcripts. The HTBI primer set was used in a first-round RT-PCR of the TCR CDR3. Using its own MiXCR run on the multiplex PCR reads, TCRdb lists one record per CDR3 protein. Altogether 450,000 to 700,000 distinct CDR3 sequences are present, roughly 50% being singletons, with the ten largest covering 19%. These data are taken from a study of T cells in Graves' hyperthyroidism and ophthalmopathy. V gave up 8 bases and J gave up 6 bases, with 7 bases separating them. The CDR3 totals 11 residues. Germline V CDR1 and CDR2: ENHRY, SYGVKD. Study-wide findings and caveats: Model predictions of ophthalmopathy came a median approximately 6 months before onset. Most thyroid clonotypes that were expanded above 0.001 also turned up in blood.

The sequenced sample was peripheral blood or thyroid tissue (not recorded which). This TCR derives from an adult woman with Graves' disease, either hyperthyroidism or ophthalmopathy (not recorded which). The genes are TRBV10-3 and TRBJ1-4; a possible D gene is TRBD1 (5 bases). CDR3 residues: CAIGGHEKLFF. Here the CDR3 DNA reads TGTGCCATCGGGGGACATGAAAAACTGTTTTTT.